Described below is a single T cell receptor (beta chain) sequence and its context. Its antigen is undetermined. These data come from a study of cytomegalovirus exposure and HLA in healthy donors. Study conclusions and caveats: Cytomegalovirus status was reportedly diagnosed by the classifier with high specificity and sensitivity.

CDR3 length equals 17 residues. Germline V gene lookup returns CDR1 MNHEY and CDR2 SMNVEV (reference sequence). Trimming stripped 6 bases from V and 0 bases from J, with 18 bases between. Amplification used 60 Vbeta primers and 13 Jbeta primers. Generated by immunoSEQ multiplex PCR, the TCRdb table keeps only in-frame clones and is missing some. Of about 230,000 clones in the sample, approximately 81% were seen once. The source material was PBMCs. The chain carries TRBV27 and TRBJ2-1; perhaps TRBD2 as D (6 bases). The sequence was obtained from a girl between 2 and 10 years old in good health and CMV-seronegative. The CDR3 nucleotides are TGTGCCAGCAGGGAGGTCTGGGGGGAGAGCTCCTACAATGAGCAGTTCTTC. This encodes CASREVWGESSYNEQFF.